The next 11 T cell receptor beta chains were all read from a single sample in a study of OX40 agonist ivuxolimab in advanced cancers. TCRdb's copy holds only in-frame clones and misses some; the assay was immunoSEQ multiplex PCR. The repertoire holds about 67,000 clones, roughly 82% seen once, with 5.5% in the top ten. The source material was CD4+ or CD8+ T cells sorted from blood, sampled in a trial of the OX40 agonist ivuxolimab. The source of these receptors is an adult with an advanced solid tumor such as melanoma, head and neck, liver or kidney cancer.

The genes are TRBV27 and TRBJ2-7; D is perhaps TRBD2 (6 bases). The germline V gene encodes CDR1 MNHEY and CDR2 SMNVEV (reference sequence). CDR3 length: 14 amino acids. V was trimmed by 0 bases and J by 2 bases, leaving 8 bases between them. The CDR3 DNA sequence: TGTGCCAGCAGTTTATCGGGGGGACCCTACGAGCAGTACTTC. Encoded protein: CASSLSGGPYEQYF.

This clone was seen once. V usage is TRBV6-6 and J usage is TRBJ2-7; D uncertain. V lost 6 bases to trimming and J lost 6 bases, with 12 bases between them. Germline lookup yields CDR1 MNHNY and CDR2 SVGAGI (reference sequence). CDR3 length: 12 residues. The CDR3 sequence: CASSPRGGEQYF. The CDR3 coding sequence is TGTGCCAGCAGCCCCCGAGGTGGCGAGCAGTACTTC.

CDR3 sequence (DNA): TGTGCCAGCACCCGAGGGTCTGACCAGTACTTC. Its translation: CASTRGSDQYF. The chain uses TRBV7-2 and TRBJ2-5; D perhaps matches TRBD2 (5 bases). Trimming cost V 7 bases and J 10 bases, with 13 bases left between them. Germline-derived CDR1 and CDR2 are SGHTA and FQGNSA. The CDR3 runs 11 residues.

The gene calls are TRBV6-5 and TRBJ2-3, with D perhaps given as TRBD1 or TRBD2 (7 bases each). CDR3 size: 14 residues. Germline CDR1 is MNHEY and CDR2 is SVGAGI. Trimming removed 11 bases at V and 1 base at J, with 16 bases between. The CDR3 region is CAAGGAGGTDTQYF. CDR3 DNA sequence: TGTGCCGCAGGGGGGGCGGGAGGCACAGATACGCAGTATTTT.

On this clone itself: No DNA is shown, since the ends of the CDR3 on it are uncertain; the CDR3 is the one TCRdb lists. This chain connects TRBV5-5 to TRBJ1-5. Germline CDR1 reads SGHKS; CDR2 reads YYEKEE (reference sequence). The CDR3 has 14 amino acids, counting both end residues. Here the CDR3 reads CASSTSVGDQPQHF.

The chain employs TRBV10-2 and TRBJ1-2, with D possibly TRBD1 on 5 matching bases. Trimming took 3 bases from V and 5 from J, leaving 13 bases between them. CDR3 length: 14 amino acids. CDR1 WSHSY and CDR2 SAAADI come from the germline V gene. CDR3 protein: CASSDGALSYGYTF. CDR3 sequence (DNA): TGCGCCAGCAGTGATGGGGCACTTTCATATGGCTACACCTTC.

The CDR3 DNA sequence: TGTGCCAGGGAGCGGGGCCTAGCGGCTGCCTACGAGCAGTACGTC. Translation gives CARERGLAAAYEQYV. The chain combines TRBV21-1 with TRBJ2-7; the table names TRBD2, a call not compared with the DNA. TRBV21-1 is a recognized pseudogene. The CDR3 runs 15 residues.

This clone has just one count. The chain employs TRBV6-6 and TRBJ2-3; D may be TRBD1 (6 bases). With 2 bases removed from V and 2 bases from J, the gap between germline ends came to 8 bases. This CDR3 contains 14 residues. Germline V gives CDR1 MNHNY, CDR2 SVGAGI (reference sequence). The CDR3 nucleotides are TGTGCCAGCAGTTACGGGGACAACACAGATACGCAGTATTTT. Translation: CASSYGDNTDTQYF.

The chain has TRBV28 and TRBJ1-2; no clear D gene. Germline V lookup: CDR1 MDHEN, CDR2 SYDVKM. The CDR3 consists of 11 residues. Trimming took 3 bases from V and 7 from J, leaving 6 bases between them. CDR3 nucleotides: TGTGCCAGCAGTTTGGGTGGTGGCTACACCTTC. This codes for CASSLGGGYTF.

The CDR3 region has the DNA TGTGCCAGCAGTTTACGCCTCTCTGGGGCCAACGTCCTGACTTTC. This codes for CASSLRLSGANVLTF. The chain employs TRBV28 and TRBJ2-6; D is uncertain. Trimming left V 2 bases short and J 0 bases short, with 5 bases between. Germline V lookup: CDR1 MDHEN, CDR2 SYDVKM. This CDR3 has 15 amino acids.

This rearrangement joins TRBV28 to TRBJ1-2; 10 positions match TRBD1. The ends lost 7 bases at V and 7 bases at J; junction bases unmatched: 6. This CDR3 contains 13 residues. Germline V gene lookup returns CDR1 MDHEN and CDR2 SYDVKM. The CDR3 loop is CASTPGQGIGYTF. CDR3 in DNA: TGTGCCAGCACCCCGGGACAGGGGATTGGCTACACCTTC.